What follows are 20 T cell receptor beta chains derived from one specimen sequenced in a study of cytomegalovirus exposure and HLA in healthy donors. Using immunoSEQ multiplex PCR, the repertoire was profiled, and TCRdb retains in-frame clones only, with some absent. Seen here are 100,000 to 150,000 clones, 89% observed once, and the top ten hold over 1%. The sample taken for sequencing was PBMCs. Receptors originate from a woman aged 18-29 years in good health and CMV-seronegative.

The chain has TRBV5-1 and TRBJ1-1, with D unresolved. V lost 0 bases and J lost 2, with 8 bases in between. CDR1 and CDR2 (germline): SGHRS, YFSETQ. The CDR3 contains 14 residues. The CDR3 DNA sequence: TGCGCCAGCAGCTTGGACAGCAGAAACACTGAAGCTTTCTTT. Translation gives CASSLDSRNTEAFF. Based on the CDR3 plus reference TRBV5-1 and TRBJ1-1, the full variable domain is KAGVTQTPRYLIKTRGQQVTLSCSPISGHRSVSWYQQTPGQGLQFLFEYFSETQRNKGNFPGRFSGRQFSNSRSEMNVSTLELGDSALYLCASSLDSRNTEAFFGQGTRLTVV.

J is TRBJ2-3 and V is TRBV6-1; TRBD2 agrees at 9 bases. Per germline, CDR1 MNHNS and CDR2 SASEGT. Germline trimming cut 1 base from V and 7 bases from J; bases unmatched to any gene: 9. The CDR3 is 16 amino acids. CDR3 sequence (DNA): TGTGCCAGCAGTGAAGACGGCGGGGGGGCCTCGAATACGCAGTATTTT. This translates into CASSEDGGGASNTQYF.

The table lists this clone with a count of one. V usage is TRBV19 and J usage is TRBJ1-2; 12 bases line up with TRBD1. Germline CDR1 and CDR2: LNHDA and SQIVND (reference sequence). This CDR3 has 15 amino acids. J lost 8 bases, V lost 5 bases, and 9 bases had no gene match. The CDR3 region is CASSSRGQGAYGYTF. The CDR3 DNA follows: TGTGCCAGTAGTTCGCGGGGACAGGGGGCTTACGGCTACACCTTC.

The rearrangement joins TRBV29-1 to TRBJ1-1; D remains ambiguous. The germline V gene has CDR1 SQVTM and CDR2 ANQGSEA. The V end was cut by 6 bases, the J end by 4 bases, with 9 bases between. The CDR3 loop spans 11 amino acids. Written as DNA, the CDR3 is TGCAGCGTCAAGATCAGCACTGAAGCTTTCTTT. Its protein product is CSVKISTEAFF. Full variable domain (missing parts from reference TRBV29-1 and TRBJ1-1): SAVISQKPSRDICQRGTSLTIQCQVDSQVTMMFWYRQQPGQSLTLIATANQGSEATYESGFVIDKFPISRPNLTFSTLTVSNMSPEDSSIYLCSVKISTEAFFGQGTRLTVV.

This sequence joins TRBV7-9 and TRBJ1-1; D may be TRBD1 (5 bases). Germline assignment: CDR1 SEHNR and CDR2 FQNEAQ (reference sequence). The CDR3 is 14 amino acids. V lost 5 bases and J 1 base, leaving 11 bases between the germline ends. The CDR3 DNA sequence: TGTGCCAGCAGCCGATCCACAGGGAACACTGAAGCTTTCTTT. Amino acids: CASSRSTGNTEAFF.

The chain couples TRBV18 to TRBJ1-5; maybe TRBD1 (5 bases). Germline V gives CDR1 KGHSH, CDR2 LQKENI. V lost 4 bases to trimming and J lost 0 bases, with 13 bases between them. The CDR3 is 16 residues long. CDR3 nucleotides: TGTGCCAGCTCACTGAGGGGACTGAATAGCAATCAGCCCCAGCATTTT. Translation gives CASSLRGLNSNQPQHF. The variable domain in full, completed from reference TRBV18 and TRBJ1-5, reads NAGVMQNPRHLVRRRGQEARLRCSPMKGHSHVYWYRQLPEEGLKFMVYLQKENIIDESGMPKERFSAEFPKEGPSILRIQQVVRGDSAAYFCASSLRGLNSNQPQHFGDGTRLSIL.

The chain couples TRBV5-1 to TRBJ1-4; 11 bases fit TRBD1. The CDR3 loop spans 16 amino acids. Germline CDR1 and CDR2: SGHRS and YFSETQ. V gave up 3 bases and J gave up 3 bases; unmatched junction bases: 4. CDR3 protein: CASSWGQGVSNEKLFF. The CDR3 bases are TGCGCCAGCAGCTGGGGACAGGGGGTATCTAATGAAAAACTGTTTTTT. The whole variable domain, filled in from reference TRBV5-1 and TRBJ1-4, reads KAGVTQTPRYLIKTRGQQVTLSCSPISGHRSVSWYQQTPGQGLQFLFEYFSETQRNKGNFPGRFSGRQFSNSRSEMNVSTLELGDSALYLCASSWGQGVSNEKLFFGSGTQLSVL.

This sequence joins TRBV5-4 and TRBJ2-3, with 9 nucleotides matching TRBD2. CDR3 length equals 14 residues. The germline V gene encodes CDR1 SGHNT and CDR2 YYREEE (reference sequence). J was trimmed by 4 bases and V by 7 bases; bases with no gene match: 7. CDR3 DNA: TGTGCCAGCCCCCGGGCGGGGGGGCCAGATACGCAGTATTTT. Its protein is CASPRAGGPDTQYF.

V gene TRBV2 combines with J gene TRBJ1-1, with a weak D call TRBD1 (5 bases). The V gene lost 6 bases and the J gene lost 1 base, with 15 bases spanning the gap. CDR1 is SNHLY, CDR2 FYNNEI, per germline. The CDR3 runs 15 residues. CDR3 bases: TGTGCCAGCAGCGTTCTCGACAGAGCGAACACTGAAGCTTTCTTT. The encoded protein is CASSVLDRANTEAFF.

The rearrangement links TRBV6-1 to TRBJ1-1; D is uncertain. There are 12 residues in the CDR3. Germline V gene lookup returns CDR1 MNHNS and CDR2 SASEGT. CDR3 region: CVAGREGTEAFF. The CDR3 DNA reads TGTGTAGCGGGGAGGGAGGGCACTGAAGCTTTCTTT.

The chain combines TRBV29-1 with TRBJ1-5; D call uncertain. V lost 6 bases and J lost 4, with 13 bases in between. This CDR3 is built from 13 residues. The germline V gene has CDR1 SQVTM and CDR2 ANQGSEA. This CDR3 is CSVTSTGNQPQHF. The CDR3, as DNA: TGCAGCGTCACTAGTACGGGGAATCAGCCCCAGCATTTT.

The chain uses TRBV7-3 and TRBJ2-7, with 12 bases that match TRBD2. This CDR3 region has 14 residues. Germline V gene lookup returns CDR1 SGHTA and CDR2 FQGTGA. The V and J ends lost 5 bases and 2 bases, in that order; junction bases with no gene match: 1. The CDR3 region is CASSRLAGAYEQYF. The CDR3 DNA reads TGTGCCAGCAGCCGACTAGCGGGGGCCTACGAGCAGTACTTC.

The rearrangement joins TRBV5-4 to TRBJ1-3; perhaps TRBD1 as D (6 bases). The V gene lost 4 bases and the J gene lost 2 bases, with 13 bases spanning the gap. Germline V CDR1 and CDR2: SGHNT, YYREEE (reference sequence). This CDR3 region has 15 residues. CDR3 sequence (DNA): TGTGCCAGCAGCATAAACACAGGGACTGGAAACACCATATATTTT. Amino acid sequence: CASSINTGTGNTIYF.

The chain has TRBV19 and TRBJ2-5; D perhaps matches TRBD1 (5 bases). The V end lost 4 bases, the J end lost 5 bases, and 11 bases lay between the germline ends. This CDR3 spans 13 amino acids. Germline CDR1 is LNHDA and CDR2 is SQIVND (reference sequence). CDR3 sequence reads: CASSTSGRETQYF. The CDR3 DNA reads as TGTGCCAGTAGTACGTCAGGGCGGGAGACCCAGTACTTC.

This clone occurred once. The rearrangement uses TRBV5-1 and TRBJ1-4, with a tentative D call TRBD1 (6 bases). Trimming pared 2 bases from V and 4 bases from J, leaving 12 bases between. Per germline, CDR1 SGHRS and CDR2 YFSETQ. This CDR3 region has 15 residues. CDR3 loop: CASSFGDTVNEKLFF. In nucleotides, the CDR3 is TGCGCCAGCAGCTTCGGGGACACAGTTAATGAAAAACTGTTTTTT. Full variable domain (rest looked up from reference TRBV5-1 and TRBJ1-4): KAGVTQTPRYLIKTRGQQVTLSCSPISGHRSVSWYQQTPGQGLQFLFEYFSETQRNKGNFPGRFSGRQFSNSRSEMNVSTLELGDSALYLCASSFGDTVNEKLFFGSGTQLSVL.

The genes are TRBV5-1 and TRBJ2-5; possible D gene TRBD2, 5 bases. CDR1 is SGHRS and CDR2 is YFSETQ in the germline V gene. The CDR3 loop spans 16 amino acids. Trimming stripped 4 bases from V and 4 bases from J, with 20 bases between. CDR3 protein: CASSRALQRERETQYF. CDR3 nucleotides: TGCGCCAGCAGCCGAGCCCTCCAACGGGAAAGAGAGACCCAGTACTTC. Based on the CDR3 plus reference TRBV5-1 and TRBJ2-5, the full variable domain is KAGVTQTPRYLIKTRGQQVTLSCSPISGHRSVSWYQQTPGQGLQFLFEYFSETQRNKGNFPGRFSGRQFSNSRSEMNVSTLELGDSALYLCASSRALQRERETQYFGPGTRLLVL.

The rearrangement links TRBV18 to TRBJ2-1; 9 bases match TRBD2. This CDR3 has 20 amino acids. Trimming cost V 1 base and J 0 bases; bases outside gene matches: 13. The germline CDR1 and CDR2 sequences are KGHSH and LQKENI. As DNA, the CDR3 is TGTGCCAGCTCACCACGGGCCGCGATAGCGGGGGATACCTCCTACAATGAGCAGTTCTTC. Translation gives CASSPRAAIAGDTSYNEQFF.

This clone was counted only a few times. The chain links TRBV6-5 to TRBJ2-7, with D tentatively TRBD1 (6 bases). There are 15 residues in the CDR3. Germline CDR1 is MNHEY and CDR2 is SVGAGI. Trimming took 6 bases from V and 0 from J, leaving 15 bases between them. DNA for the CDR3: TGTGCCAGCAGATTAGGGGGTACGGGCTCCTACGAGCAGTACTTC. It translates to CASRLGGTGSYEQYF.

V gene TRBV7-3 combines with J gene TRBJ2-1, with D possibly TRBD2 on 5 matching bases. The CDR3 has 16 residues. Germline V gene data show CDR1 as SGHTA and CDR2 as FQGTGA. The V and J ends lost 5 bases and 4 bases respectively, with 18 bases between them. CDR3 protein: CASSPSGVGVYNEQFF. CDR3 in DNA: TGTGCCAGCAGCCCGAGTGGGGTCGGGGTATACAATGAGCAGTTCTTC.

This clone qualifies as medium-sized. The chain links TRBV2 to TRBJ1-2; the match to TRBD1 covers 8 bases. After removal of 4 bases from V and 8 bases from J, the junction contained 18 bases not matched to a gene. Germline loops: CDR1 SNHLY, CDR2 FYNNEI. The CDR3 totals 17 residues. The CDR3 DNA is TGTGCCAGCAGTGCCCAATTTTATCACAGGGGGAATTTGGGCTACACCTTC. Its translation is CASSAQFYHRGNLGYTF. The complete variable domain, with remaining parts taken from reference TRBV2 and TRBJ1-2, reads EPEVTQTPSHQVTQMGQEVILRCVPISNHLYFYWYRQILGQKVEFLVSFYNNEISEKSEIFDDQFSVERPDGSNFTLKIRSTKLEDSAMYFCASSAQFYHRGNLGYTFGSGTRLTVV.